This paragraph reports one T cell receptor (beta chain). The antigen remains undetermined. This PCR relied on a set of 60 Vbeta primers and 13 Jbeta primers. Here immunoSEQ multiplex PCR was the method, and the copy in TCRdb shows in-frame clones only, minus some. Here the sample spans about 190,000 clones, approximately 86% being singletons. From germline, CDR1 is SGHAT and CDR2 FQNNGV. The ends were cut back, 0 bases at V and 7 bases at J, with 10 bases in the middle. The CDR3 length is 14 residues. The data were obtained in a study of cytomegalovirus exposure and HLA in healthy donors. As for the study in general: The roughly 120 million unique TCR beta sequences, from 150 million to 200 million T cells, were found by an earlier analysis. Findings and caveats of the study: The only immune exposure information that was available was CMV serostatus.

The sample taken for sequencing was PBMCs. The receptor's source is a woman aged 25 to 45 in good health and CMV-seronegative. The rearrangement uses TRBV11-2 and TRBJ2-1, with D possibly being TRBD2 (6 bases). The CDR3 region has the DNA TGTGCCAGCAGCTTAGATCGGGCGGGGAATGAGCAGTTCTTC. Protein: CASSLDRAGNEQFF. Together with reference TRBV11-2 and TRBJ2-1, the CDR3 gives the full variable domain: EAGVAQSPRYKIIEKRQSVAFWCNPISGHATLYWYQQILGQGPKLLIQFQNNGVVDDSQLPKDRFSAERLKGVDSTLKIQPAKLEDSAVYLCASSLDRAGNEQFFGPGTRLTVL.